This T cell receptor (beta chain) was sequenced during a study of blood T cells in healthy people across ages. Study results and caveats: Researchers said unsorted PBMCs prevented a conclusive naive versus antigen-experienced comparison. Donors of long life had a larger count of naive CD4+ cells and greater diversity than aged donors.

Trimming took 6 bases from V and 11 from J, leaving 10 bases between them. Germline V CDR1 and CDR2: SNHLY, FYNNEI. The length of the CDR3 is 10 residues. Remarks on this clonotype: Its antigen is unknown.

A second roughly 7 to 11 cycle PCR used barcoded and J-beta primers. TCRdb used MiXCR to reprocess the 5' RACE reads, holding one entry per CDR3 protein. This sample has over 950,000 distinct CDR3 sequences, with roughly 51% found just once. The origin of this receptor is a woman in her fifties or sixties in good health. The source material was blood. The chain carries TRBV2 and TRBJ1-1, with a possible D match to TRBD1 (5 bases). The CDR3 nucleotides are TGTGCCAGCAGGAGGGGCAGGGCTTTCTTT. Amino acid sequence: CASRRGRAFF.